This paragraph reports one T cell receptor (beta chain). Assay: immunoSEQ multiplex PCR; the TCRdb copy retains only in-frame clones and omits some. The sample lists roughly 68,000 clones; about 90% were seen once. The data derive from a study of T cell changes during pregnancy in multiple sclerosis. The ends were cut back, 3 bases at V and 0 bases at J, with 3 bases in the middle. The CDR3 contains 13 residues. Germline CDR1 SEHNR, CDR2 FQNEAQ (reference sequence). This receptor was taken from a female donor in good health, enrolled as a control in a pregnancy study. The material sequenced was peripheral blood, taken in the second trimester of pregnancy. The chain combines TRBV7-9 with TRBJ1-5; D is unclear. The CDR3, as DNA: TGTGCCAGCAGCTTCGGTAGCAATCAGCCCCAGCATTTT. As protein: CASSFGSNQPQHF.